This T cell receptor beta chain was documented in a study of T-cell memory formation after mild COVID-19. A few counts support this clonotype. V dropped 5 bases and J dropped 3; count of bases not matched to a gene: 6. CDR3 length: 14 residues. TCRdb re-analysed the 5' RACE reads in MiXCR, keeping a single row per CDR3 protein. This table holds approximately 150,000 distinct CDR3 sequences, roughly 21% found once. V gene TRBV12-3 or TRBV12-4 combines with J gene TRBJ1-1; the match to TRBD1 covers 7 bases. This TCR was sampled from an adult woman who had mild COVID-19 (a few samples of this study predate the infection). Cell type and time point are not known. Sequencing was carried out using PBMCs or a T cell subset sorted from them (not recorded which). CDR3 region: CASSPNRGDTEAFF. The CDR3 DNA sequence: TGTGCCAGCAGTCCAAACAGGGGTGACACTGAAGCTTTCTTT.